Listed here is a single T cell receptor beta chain. The antigen remains undetermined. The CDR3 has 15 residues. Germline V gene sequence: CDR1 DFQATT, CDR2 SNEGSKA (reference sequence). The data originate from a study of monozygotic twins with inflammatory bowel disease. Per TCR library, 3,000 to 4,000 ng of total RNA was used. Template-switch reactions added UMIs with a 6-nucleotide sample barcode. TCRdb re-called the 5' RACE reads, yielding one record per CDR3 amino acid sequence without DNA. Here the sample table reports approximately 400,000 distinct CDR3 sequences. Overall study results and limits: Relative clonotype sharing with others was diminished in IBD patients versus healthy twins, particularly with disease activity.

T cells were not sorted, and total RNA was isolated straight from whole blood. This TCR was recovered from a human donor with ulcerative colitis or Crohn's disease, or a healthy co-twin of an affected twin (not recorded which). This sequence joins TRBV20-1 and TRBJ1-4; TCRdb calls TRBD1, which cannot be checked without DNA. The sample taken for sequencing was blood. The CDR3 region is CSATSGAGGQEKLFF.